A single sample is the source of the 16 T cell receptor beta chains below, sequenced in a study of human T cells and chemical hapten exposure. TCRdb re-analysed the RACE reads in MiXCR, keeping a single row per CDR3 protein. Here the sample spans tens of thousands of distinct CDR3 sequences, 8.5% to 9.5% being singletons. Time point noted: patch test 2, 6 weeks after DPC sensitization. As to treatment: therapeutic diphenylcyclopropenone sensitization with weekly scalp DPC. Sequencing used whole blood, obtained in connection with sensitization to the hapten diphenylcyclopropenone (DPC). The receptor set was obtained from a man aged 25-45 years with alopecia areata. Some clones in this sample may be carry-over from other donors' samples.

This clonotype has only a few counts. The rearrangement joins TRBV4-1 to TRBJ2-7, with D possibly being TRBD1 (6 bases). From germline, CDR1 is MGHRA and CDR2 YSYEKL. The CDR3 covers 13 residues. The V and J ends lost 6 bases and 2 bases respectively, with 11 bases between them. The CDR3 loop reads CASSTGTTYEQYF. The CDR3 region has the DNA TGCGCCAGCAGTACCGGGACAACCTACGAGCAGTACTTC.

The table lists this clonotype with many counts. J is TRBJ2-5 and V is TRBV5-5; 8 nucleotides agree with TRBD2. The V segment lost 4 bases and the J segment 2 bases; nucleotides outside the gene matches: 7. Germline CDR1 and CDR2: SGHKS and YYEKEE (reference sequence). The CDR3 totals 15 residues. The CDR3, as DNA: TGTGCCAGCAGCGGGGAACTAGCGGTACAAGAGACCCAGTACTTC. This sequence encodes CASSGELAVQETQYF.

This clonotype has only a few counts. The V and J genes are TRBV3-1 and TRBJ2-5; the D gene could be TRBD1 or TRBD2 (5 bases each). The CDR3 length is 13 residues. In germline, CDR1 is LGHDT, CDR2 YNNKEL (reference sequence). The ends were cut back, 5 bases at V and 4 bases at J, with 11 bases in the middle. The CDR3 DNA reads as TGTGCCAGCAGCGCGTCAGGGACAGAGACCCAGTACTTC. Its translation: CASSASGTETQYF.

For this clonotype: Mismatch with germline at one junction end may stem from a read error. The genes are TRBV6-6 and TRBJ2-1; D may be TRBD1 (5 bases). There are 16 residues in the CDR3. Germline loops: CDR1 MNHNY, CDR2 SVGAGI (reference sequence). This CDR3 reads CASTRPHRSSYNEQFF. DNA of the CDR3: TGTGCCAGCACCCGCCCCCACAGGAGCTCCTACAACGAGCAGTTCTTC.

This clonotype appeared a few times. V gene TRBV7-2 combines with J gene TRBJ2-4, with D tentatively TRBD1 or TRBD2 (5 bases each). The CDR3 has 16 residues. Germline V lookup: CDR1 SGHTA, CDR2 FQGNSA. Trimming took 6 bases from V and 3 from J, leaving 18 bases between them. CDR3 in amino acids: CASSHSPGTVKNIQYF. The CDR3 nucleotides are TGTGCCAGCAGTCATTCCCCAGGGACGGTCAAAAACATTCAGTACTTC.

This clonotype was counted many times. This sequence joins TRBV7-2 and TRBJ2-1; TRBD2 agrees at 10 bases. CDR1 is SGHTA, CDR2 FQGNSA, per germline. CDR3 length: 15 residues. The ends lost 2 bases at V and 10 bases at J; junction bases unmatched: 8. The CDR3 sequence: CASSLKSSGSGEQFF. The CDR3 bases are TGTGCCAGCAGCTTAAAATCTAGCGGGAGCGGGGAGCAGTTCTTC.

The V call is TRBV7-9, the J call TRBJ2-2; 8 nucleotides match TRBD2. Germline V lookup: CDR1 SEHNR, CDR2 FQNEAQ (reference sequence). V shed 7 bases and J 4 bases; nucleotides not matched to a gene: 8. This CDR3 has 15 amino acids. DNA of the CDR3: TGTGCCAGCATGCCTAGCGGGTTGGGCACCGGGGAGCTGTTTTTT. It is translated as CASMPSGLGTGELFF.

This clonotype was observed many times. The chain recombines TRBV7-9 with TRBJ2-3; the match to TRBD1 covers 9 bases. Trimming removed 5 bases from V and 0 bases from J; junction bases left unmatched: 9. The CDR3 is made up of 17 amino acids. Germline loops: CDR1 SEHNR, CDR2 FQNEAQ (reference sequence). CDR3 residues: CASSRLQGALSTDTQYF. The CDR3 nucleotides read TGTGCCAGCAGCCGTTTACAGGGGGCGCTAAGCACAGATACGCAGTATTTT.

This clonotype occurred many times. The chain has TRBV18 and TRBJ2-2; D possibly corresponds to TRBD1 (6 bases). CDR3 length: 15 residues. Trimming shortened V by 6 bases and J by 1 base, and 12 bases separated the two germline ends. Germline CDR1 KGHSH, CDR2 LQKENI. CDR3 residues: CASSPGTKNTGELFF. Written as DNA, the CDR3 is TGTGCCAGCTCCCCCGGGACAAAGAACACCGGGGAGCTGTTTTTT.

The sample holds many counts of this clonotype. The chain combines TRBV6-2 or TRBV6-3 with TRBJ1-1; tentatively, D is TRBD1 (5 bases). V lost 6 bases, J lost 5 bases, and 19 bases lay in between. Germline V CDR1 and CDR2: MNHEY, SVGEGT. CDR3 length: 15 residues. CDR3 region: CASRSSWTGRTEAFF. In DNA, the CDR3 is TGTGCCAGCAGATCGTCCTGGACGGGGCGGACTGAAGCTTTCTTT.

As to this clonotype: A single base separates this from a much larger clone, so it may be a read error. CDR3 sequence (DNA): TGTGCCACCAGTGATGCGGGACCGCGAAACTATGGCTACACCTTC. It codes for CATSDAGPRNYGYTF. The V and J genes are TRBV24-1 and TRBJ1-2, with D tentatively TRBD1 (5 bases). CDR1 KGHDR and CDR2 SFDVKD come from the germline V gene. The CDR3 runs 15 residues. Deletions cut 3 bases from V and 2 bases from J, with 12 bases between.

About this clonotype itself: Given a much more abundant clone one base away, this may be a read error. The chain combines TRBV5-1 with TRBJ1-5; 10 bases fit TRBD1. CDR1 SGHRS and CDR2 YFSETQ come from the germline V gene. The CDR3 is 14 residues long. The CDR3 DNA reads TGCGCCAGCAGCTCCGGACAGGGGGATCACCCCCAGCATTTT. Protein: CASSSGQGDHPQHF.

The CDR3 DNA is TGTGCCAGCAGGATGGGTTCCTATGGCTACACCTTC. Amino acid sequence: CASRMGSYGYTF. The chain combines TRBV25-1 with TRBJ1-2; D is uncertain. Germline V lookup: CDR1 MGHDK, CDR2 SYGVNS. The V end lost 6 bases, the J end lost 4 bases, and 9 bases lay between the germline ends. This CDR3 spans 12 amino acids.

The CDR3 bases are TGTGCCAGCAGTGAAGTCAAGGGGACAGGGGGCAACTACGAGCAGTACTTC. This encodes CASSEVKGTGGNYEQYF. The chain recombines TRBV2 with TRBJ2-7, with 12 nucleotides matching TRBD1. With V trimmed by 1 base and J by 3 bases, 7 bases remained unmatched. The length of the CDR3 is 17 residues. The germline CDR1 and CDR2 sequences are SNHLY and FYNNEI. The full variable domain, with the rest looked up from reference TRBV2 and TRBJ2-7, is EPEVTQTPSHQVTQMGQEVILRCVPISNHLYFYWYRQILGQKVEFLVSFYNNEISEKSEIFDDQFSVERPDGSNFTLKIRSTKLEDSAMYFCASSEVKGTGGNYEQYFGPGTRLTVT.

This clonotype appeared a few times. Germline and junction disagree at one end, which may indicate a read error. The rearrangement uses TRBV6-2 or TRBV6-3 and TRBJ1-1; D call uncertain. Germline V gene sequence: CDR1 MNHEY, CDR2 SVGEGT. This CDR3 has 13 amino acids. The CDR3 DNA sequence: TGTGCCAGCAATTACGACGGTAGCACTGAAGCTTTCTTT. It yields the protein CASNYDGSTEAFF.

The genes are TRBV28 and TRBJ2-7, with 15 bases aligning to TRBD2. The CDR3 is 14 amino acids. After removal of 6 bases from V and 6 bases from J, the junction contained 3 bases not matched to a gene. Germline CDR1 reads MDHEN; CDR2 reads SYDVKM. Written as DNA, the CDR3 is TGTGCCAGCAGCACGGGACTAGCGGGAGGCGAGCAGTACTTC. Translated: CASSTGLAGGEQYF.